Included here is one TCR beta chain sequence, with context. What it binds is not known. This sample was included in a study of T cell responses to AZD1222 COVID-19 vaccine. Study-level results: No repertoire was sampled before or during the peak T cell response, only after it.

The data were produced by immunoSEQ multiplex PCR, yet TCRdb's version contains in-frame clones alone and is incomplete. The data contain around 65,000 clones, roughly four fifths of them singletons. The sample consisted of peripheral blood, taken 28 days after the second AZD1222 dose. The TCR was taken from an adult who received the AZD1222 COVID-19 vaccine.

The CDR3 sequence is CASSGVGTGELFF. The DNA for the CDR3 is TGTGCCAGCTCGGGGGTGGGTACCGGGGAGCTGTTTTTT. The chain is built from TRBV28 and TRBJ2-2; a weak D match, TRBD2 (6 bases). This CDR3 has 13 residues. The ends were cut back, 8 bases at V and 5 bases at J, with 12 bases in the middle. CDR1 and CDR2 (germline): MDHEN, SYDVKM.